The rows below give T cell receptor beta chains drawn from one sample of a study of blood T cell repertoires in COVID-19. The protocol was immunoSEQ multiplex PCR, while the TCRdb copy is restricted to in-frame clones and leaves out a portion. The table includes roughly 140,000 clones, 80% detected once. Sample: peripheral blood. All receptors come from a man in his 60s with acute or convalescent COVID-19. CDR3s include the opening cysteine and the closing phenylalanine or tryptophan. A D gene is named only where the DNA matches it firmly. Clone size is not always given. Where it is, it says once, few, many or a class for expanded clones.

j_call d_call v_call clone_size cdr3_nt cdr3_aa
TRBJ2-2 TRBD2 TRBV7-9 - TGTGCCAGCAGCTTAACCGGGACTAGCGGTTTCACCGGGGAGCTGTTTTTT CASSLTGTSGFTGELFF
TRBJ2-7 - TRBV4-2 once TGTGCCAGCAGCCAAGGGGGCCATGGCGGATGGGAGCAGTACTTC CASSQGGHGGWEQYF
TRBJ2-3 - TRBV6-5 - TGTGCCAGCACCACACTAGCTCTCAGGACAGATACGCAGTATTTT CASTTLALRTDTQYF
TRBJ1-5 - TRBV19 - TGTGCCAGTAGTAAGATCCCAGGGGGCAATCAGCCCCAGCATTTT CASSKIPGGNQPQHF
TRBJ2-3 - TRBV23-1 - TGCGCCAGCAGCCCTTGGCAGGCCCCAGATACGCAGTATTTT CASSPWQAPDTQYF
TRBJ1-1 TRBD1 TRBV6-2/TRBV6-3 - TGTGCCAGCAGTTACTCACCCCGACAGGGGGCAGTTGAAGCTTTCTTT CASSYSPRQGAVEAFF
TRBJ2-2 TRBD2 TRBV23-1 - TGCGCCACCTCCCCCCGAGCGGGAGGGCGGGGCGGGGAGCTGTTTTTT CATSPRAGGRGGELFF
TRBJ1-6 TRBD1 TRBV2 - TGTGCCAGCAGTGGGGACAGGTTGAATTCACCCCTCCACTTT CASSGDRLNSPLHF
TRBJ1-3 TRBD1 TRBV19 - TGTGCCAGTAGCCCCCAAAGGGCAGGGGGCTTAATTGGAAACACCATATATTTT CASSPQRAGGLIGNTIYF
TRBJ2-7 TRBD1 TRBV28 - TGTGCCAGCAGTTTTCTTGATTTTCCCGGGACAGGGTCTAATAGTGGCTACGAGCAGTACTTC CASSFLDFPGTGSNSGYEQYF
TRBJ1-2 - TRBV19 - TGTGCCAGTAGTACCGGTCCCTATGGCTACACCTTC CASSTGPYGYTF